This T cell receptor (beta chain) was found in a study of control samples from healthy donors and cancer patients. Produced via immunoSEQ multiplex PCR; TCRdb's table is partial and in-frame only. The repertoire has roughly 100,000 clones, 88% of them found once; the top ten carry 13% to 15%. From germline, CDR1 is KGHDR and CDR2 SFDVKD. Losses at the gene ends were 4 bases for V and 8 bases for J; bases not matched to a gene: 14. This CDR3 is 18 amino acids long. The source of this sequence is a man under 40 in good health. The sequenced sample was blood. The chain combines TRBV24-1 with TRBJ2-1; TRBD2 matches 12 bases. The CDR3 here is CATSDPRMTSGRSDEQFF. The CDR3 region has the DNA TGTGCCACCAGTGACCCACGTATGACTAGCGGGAGAAGCGATGAGCAGTTCTTC.